Presented here are 4 T cell receptor beta chains from one specimen sequenced in a study of STAT5B mutations in CD4+ large granular lymphocyte leukemia. Profiled with immunoSEQ multiplex PCR; TCRdb holds only in-frame clones, not every one. The data hold approximately 39,000 clones, with 70% to 90% observed a single time. Sequenced sample: CD4+ T cells from blood buffy coats. These receptors were obtained from a human donor in good health.

The chain is built from TRBV5-1 and TRBJ1-2, with D possibly being TRBD1 (5 bases). Trimming pared 1 base from V and 9 bases from J, leaving 13 bases between. The CDR3 extends over 13 amino acids. CDR1 SGHRS and CDR2 YFSETQ come from the germline V gene. The CDR3 protein is CASSLNLKDSYTF. CDR3 nucleotides: TGCGCCAGCAGCTTGAATTTAAAGGACAGCTACACCTTC.

V usage is TRBV19 and J usage is TRBJ1-5, with 8 bases lining up with TRBD1. CDR1 is LNHDA, CDR2 SQIVND, per germline (reference sequence). J gave up 2 bases and V 4 bases, and 4 bases lay outside the gene matches. This CDR3 is 15 amino acids long. The DNA for the CDR3 is TGTGCCAGTAGTACGGGACAGGCGGGCAATCAGCCCCAGCATTTT. It translates to CASSTGQAGNQPQHF.

On this clone itself: The sample has other DNA sequences that encode this CDR3 too. The chain employs TRBV6-5 and TRBJ1-1; D is unresolved. Trimming took 0 bases from V and 1 from J, leaving 6 bases between them. The CDR3 covers 14 residues. Germline values: CDR1 MNHEY, CDR2 SVGAGI. CDR3 loop: CASSYSRRNTEAFF. CDR3 DNA sequence: TGTGCCAGCAGTTACTCACGGAGGAACACTGAAGCTTTCTTT.

The rearrangement links TRBV9 to TRBJ1-1; TRBD1 matches at 7 bases. The CDR3 consists of 13 residues. Germline V gene data show CDR1 as SGDLS and CDR2 as YYNGEE. V lost 4 bases and J lost 5; bases outside the gene matches: 5. CDR3 sequence: CASSRTGETEAFF. The CDR3 nucleotides are TGTGCCAGCAGCAGAACAGGGGAAACTGAAGCTTTCTTT.